A selection of T cell receptor beta chains follows, all from one sample in a study of OX40 agonist ivuxolimab in advanced cancers. The assay was immunoSEQ multiplex PCR, and TCRdb's table has in-frame clones only and misses some. The data contain approximately 44,000 clones, around 80% of them singletons. Sequencing used CD4+ or CD8+ T cells sorted from blood, obtained in a trial of the OX40 agonist ivuxolimab. The receptor set was obtained from an adult with an advanced solid tumor such as melanoma, head and neck, liver or kidney cancer. The CDR3 runs from the conserved cysteine through the conserved F or W. The D gene is left open where the match is weak. Some rows mark clone size as missing; the rest say once, few, many or name a class of expanded clone.

j_call d_call v_call clone_size cdr3_nt cdr3_aa
TRBJ2-2 TRBD1 TRBV29-1 . TGCAGCGTCGCTGACCTTCTCGGACAGGGGCGTAACACCGGGGAGCTGTTTTTT CSVADLLGQGRNTGELFF
TRBJ2-5 . TRBV5-4 . TGTGCCAGCTCCCCAGTGGCGGGGGAGACCCAGTACTTC CASSPVAGETQYF
TRBJ2-1 TRBD1 TRBV5-4 once TGTGCCAGCAGCTTGGGTCAGGGGGCAGGTTGGAATGAGCAGTTCTTC CASSLGQGAGWNEQFF
TRBJ1-1 . TRBV4-3 . TGCGCCAGCAGCCAAGATTGGGGGGTGGGGACGAACACTGAAGCTTTCTTT CASSQDWGVGTNTEAFF
TRBJ2-1 . TRBV5-1 . TGCGCCAGCAGCTTCACCGGGACAAGTTACAATGAGCAGTTCTTC CASSFTGTSYNEQFF
TRBJ2-1 TRBD2 TRBV9 . TGTGCCAGCAGCCCCCGGACTAGCGGCTACAATGAGCAGTTCTTC CASSPRTSGYNEQFF
TRBJ1-2 . TRBV7-2 . TGTGCCAGCAGCGCCACCACAGGGTTGGGCTACACCTTC CASSATTGLGYTF
TRBJ2-2 . TRBV7-2 . TGTGCCAGCAGCTTAGTGTCAGGTTCTACCGGGGAGCTGTTTTTT CASSLVSGSTGELFF
TRBJ1-2 . TRBV2 . TGTGCCAGCAGGCCTTTACCAGGCACCTATGGCTACACCTTC CASRPLPGTYGYTF
TRBJ1-6 . TRBV30 . TGTGCCTGGACCCAAGGGGGAAACAATTCACCCCTCCACTTT CAWTQGGNNSPLHF
TRBJ1-4 . TRBV28 . TGTGCCAGCAGTTTAAGGGGACTTTCTAAACTGTTTTTT CASSLRGLSKLFF
TRBJ2-7 . TRBV30 . TGTGCCTGGAGCCACAGGGTGGGACACGAGCAGTACTTC CAWSHRVGHEQYF
TRBJ2-7 . TRBV7-2 . TGTGCCAGCAGCGACAGAGGACCCTACGAGCAGTACTTC CASSDRGPYEQYF
TRBJ2-1 . TRBV4-3 . TGCGCCAGCAGCCAAGATTGGGACCACAGCTCCTACAATGAGCAGTTCTTC CASSQDWDHSSYNEQFF
TRBJ1-4 . TRBV6-1 . TGTGCCGGCACCTCAGGTGCCTCTAATGAAAAACTGTTTTTT CAGTSGASNEKLFF
TRBJ2-2 TRBD2 TRBV10-2 . TGCGCCAGCACCTCTAGCGGGATATACACCGGGGAGCTGTTTTTT CASTSSGIYTGELFF
TRBJ2-5 . TRBV14 . TGTGCCAGCAGCCCACTAGCTTTCTCGGAGACCCAGTACTTC CASSPLAFSETQYF
TRBJ2-1 . TRBV5-1 . TGCGCCAGCAGCTGGGGAGACAGATCTGTCGAGAATGAGCAGTTCTTC CASSWGDRSVENEQFF
TRBJ2-5 TRBD1 TRBV7-8 . TGTGCCAGCAGCTTGACCGGACAGGGTTTAGCCGGAGAGACCCAGTACTTC CASSLTGQGLAGETQYF
TRBJ1-1 . TRBV5-4 . TGTGCCAGCAGCTATCTACAGGGGAACACTGAAGCTTTCTTT CASSYLQGNTEAFF
TRBJ1-1 TRBD1 TRBV5-4 . TGTGCCAGCAGCCTCCAGGGGGTGAGGAACACTGAAGCTTTCTTT CASSLQGVRNTEAFF
TRBJ2-5 . TRBV2 once TGTGCCAGCAGTGATCTATCCAGGGGGGGACGGGAGACCCAGTACTTC CASSDLSRGGRETQYF
TRBJ2-2 . TRBV18 once TGTGCCAGCTCACCCCTTGATACAGTGAACACCGGGGAGCTGTTTTTT CASSPLDTVNTGELFF
TRBJ2-1 TRBD1 TRBV7-3 medium-sized TGTGCCAGCAGCTTATCCCCGGGACAGACCTACAATGAGCAGTTCTTC CASSLSPGQTYNEQFF
TRBJ1-2 . TRBV28 . TGTGCCAGCAGTTTCCCACAGGATTCCCTTCTCTATGGCTACACCTTC CASSFPQDSLLYGYTF
TRBJ1-5 . TRBV7-9 few TGTGCCAGCAGCTTAGATCCTCAGCCCCAGCATTTT CASSLDPQPQHF
TRBJ1-1 TRBD1 TRBV6-5 . TGTGCCAGCAGTTACTCCAATGACAGGGGGCACACTGAAGCTTTCTTT CASSYSNDRGHTEAFF
TRBJ2-7 TRBD1 TRBV5-4 . TGTGCCAGCAGCTTGGGTACTCGGACAGGTACTTACGAGCAGTACTTC CASSLGTRTGTYEQYF
TRBJ2-1 . TRBV5-4 . TGTGCCAGCAGCACGGACGCCATTGAGCAGTTCTTC CASSTDAIEQFF
TRBJ2-5 . TRBV9 once TGTGCCAGCAGCGATGGGGCTCAAGAGACCCAGTACTTC CASSDGAQETQYF
TRBJ1-1 . TRBV10-3 . TGTGCCATCAGTGGGAGCCAGGGGAACACTGAAGCTTTCTTT CAISGSQGNTEAFF
TRBJ2-6 . TRBV6-5 once TGTGCCAGCAGCCCCTCCTCTGGGGCCAACGTCCTGACTTTC CASSPSSGANVLTF
TRBJ2-3 TRBD2 TRBV7-2 . TGTGCCAGCAGCTCACTAGCGGGCAGCACAGATACGCAGTATTTT CASSSLAGSTDTQYF
TRBJ2-2 . TRBV6-1 . TGTGCCAGCAGTGAAAGAGGTTTGGGTACCGGGGAGCTGTTTTTT CASSERGLGTGELFF
TRBJ1-1 . TRBV19 . TGTGCCAGTAGTCCGGGGGCCAGTCGATCAAACACTGAAGCTTTCTTT CASSPGASRSNTEAFF
TRBJ2-2 . TRBV13 . TGTGCCAGCAGCCCTGCTAGGCCCGGGGAGCTGTTTTTT CASSPARPGELFF
TRBJ2-7 TRBD2 TRBV7-6 medium-sized TGTGCCAGCAGCGAAAGCGGGAGCATCTACGAGCAGTACTTC CASSESGSIYEQYF
TRBJ2-3 TRBD2 TRBV4-3 . TGCGCCAGCAGCCAAGCCCTAGGGGCGGGAGGGCAAGATACGCAGTATTTT CASSQALGAGGQDTQYF